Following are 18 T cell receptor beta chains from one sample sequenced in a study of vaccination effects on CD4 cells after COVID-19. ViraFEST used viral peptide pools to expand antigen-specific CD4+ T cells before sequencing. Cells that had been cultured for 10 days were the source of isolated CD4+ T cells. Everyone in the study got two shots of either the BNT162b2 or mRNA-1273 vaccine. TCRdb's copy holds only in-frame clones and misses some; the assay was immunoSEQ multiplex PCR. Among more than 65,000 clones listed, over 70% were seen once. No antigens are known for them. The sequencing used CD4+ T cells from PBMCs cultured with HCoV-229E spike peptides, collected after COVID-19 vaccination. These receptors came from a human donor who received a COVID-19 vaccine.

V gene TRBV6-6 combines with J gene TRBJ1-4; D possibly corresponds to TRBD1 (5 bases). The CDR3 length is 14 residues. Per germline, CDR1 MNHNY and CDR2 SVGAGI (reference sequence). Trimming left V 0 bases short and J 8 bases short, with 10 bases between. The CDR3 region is CASSYSGVGEKLFF. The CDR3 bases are TGTGCCAGCAGTTACTCGGGGGTGGGAGAAAAACTGTTTTTT.

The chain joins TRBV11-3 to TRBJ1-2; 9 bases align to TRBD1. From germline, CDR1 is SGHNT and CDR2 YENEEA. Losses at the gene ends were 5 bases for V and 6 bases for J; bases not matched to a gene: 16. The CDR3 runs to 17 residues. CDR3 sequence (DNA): TGTGCCAGCAGCAGGGACAGGGAAATGTCATGCGGCCATGGCTACACCTTC. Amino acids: CASSRDREMSCGHGYTF.

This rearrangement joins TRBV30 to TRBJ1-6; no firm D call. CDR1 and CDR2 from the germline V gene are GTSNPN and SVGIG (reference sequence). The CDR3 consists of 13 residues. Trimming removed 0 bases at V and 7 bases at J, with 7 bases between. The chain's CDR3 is CAWSVDRNSPLHF. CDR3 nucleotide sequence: TGTGCCTGGAGTGTGGACCGGAATTCACCCCTCCACTTT.

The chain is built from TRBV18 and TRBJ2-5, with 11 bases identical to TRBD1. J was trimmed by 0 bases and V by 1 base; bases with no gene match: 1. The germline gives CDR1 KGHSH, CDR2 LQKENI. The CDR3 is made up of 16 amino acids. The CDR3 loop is CASSPRGQGDQETQYF. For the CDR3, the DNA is TGTGCCAGCTCACCACGGGGACAGGGGGACCAAGAGACCCAGTACTTC.

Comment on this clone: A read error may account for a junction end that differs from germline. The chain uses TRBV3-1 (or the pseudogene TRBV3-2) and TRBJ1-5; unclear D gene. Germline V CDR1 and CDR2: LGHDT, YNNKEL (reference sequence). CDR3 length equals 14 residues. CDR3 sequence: CASSQGYSNQPQHF. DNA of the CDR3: TGTGCCAGCAGTCAAGGTTATAGCAATCAGCCCCAGCATTTT.

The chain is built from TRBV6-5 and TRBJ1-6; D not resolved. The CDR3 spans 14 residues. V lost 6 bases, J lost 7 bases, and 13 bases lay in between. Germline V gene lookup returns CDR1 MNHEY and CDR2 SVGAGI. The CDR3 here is CASRWLDGNSPLHF. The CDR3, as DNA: TGTGCCAGCAGATGGCTGGACGGGAATTCACCCCTCCACTTT.

In nucleotides, the CDR3 is TGTGCCAGCAGCCTCGCCTTACCGGGACAGTATAATTCACCCCTCCACTTT. Translation gives CASSLALPGQYNSPLHF. V and J are TRBV11-2 and TRBJ1-6, with 7 bases identical to TRBD1. In germline, CDR1 is SGHAT, CDR2 FQNNGV. V trimming: 5 bases; J trimming: 4 bases; junction bases outside the gene matches: 11. This CDR3 is built from 17 residues.

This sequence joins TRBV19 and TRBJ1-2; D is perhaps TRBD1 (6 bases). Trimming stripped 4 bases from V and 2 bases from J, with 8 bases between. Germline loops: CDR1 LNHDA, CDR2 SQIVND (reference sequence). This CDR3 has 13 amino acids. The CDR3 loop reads CASSRGANYGYTF. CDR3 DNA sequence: TGTGCCAGTAGTAGGGGGGCCAACTATGGCTACACCTTC.

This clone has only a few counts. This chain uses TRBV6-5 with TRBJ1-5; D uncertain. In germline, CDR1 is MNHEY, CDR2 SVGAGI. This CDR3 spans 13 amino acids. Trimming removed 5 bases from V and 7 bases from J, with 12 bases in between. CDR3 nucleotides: TGTGCCAGCAGTCCATACAAGTGGCAGCCCCAGCATTTT. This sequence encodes CASSPYKWQPQHF.

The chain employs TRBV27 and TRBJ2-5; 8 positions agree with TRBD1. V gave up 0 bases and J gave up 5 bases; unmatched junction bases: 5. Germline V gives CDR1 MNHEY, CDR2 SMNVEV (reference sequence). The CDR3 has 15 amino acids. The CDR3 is CASSLSRQGFETQYF. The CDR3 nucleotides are TGTGCCAGCAGTTTATCGAGACAGGGGTTCGAGACCCAGTACTTC.

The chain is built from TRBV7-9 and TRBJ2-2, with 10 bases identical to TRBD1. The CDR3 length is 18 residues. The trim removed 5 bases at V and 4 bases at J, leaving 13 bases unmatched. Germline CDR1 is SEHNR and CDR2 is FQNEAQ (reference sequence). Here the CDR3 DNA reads TGTGCCAGCAGCCCTCAACCCGGGACAGGGGCGCGCACCGGGGAGCTGTTTTTT. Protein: CASSPQPGTGARTGELFF.

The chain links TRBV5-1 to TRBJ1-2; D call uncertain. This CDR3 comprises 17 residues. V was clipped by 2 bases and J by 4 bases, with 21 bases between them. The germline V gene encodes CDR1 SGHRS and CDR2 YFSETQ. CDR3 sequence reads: CASSLELRTGEGYGYTF. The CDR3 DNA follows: TGCGCCAGCAGCTTAGAATTAAGGACGGGAGAGGGCTATGGCTACACCTTC. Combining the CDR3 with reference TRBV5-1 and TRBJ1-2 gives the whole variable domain KAGVTQTPRYLIKTRGQQVTLSCSPISGHRSVSWYQQTPGQGLQFLFEYFSETQRNKGNFPGRFSGRQFSNSRSEMNVSTLELGDSALYLCASSLELRTGEGYGYTFGSGTRLTVV.

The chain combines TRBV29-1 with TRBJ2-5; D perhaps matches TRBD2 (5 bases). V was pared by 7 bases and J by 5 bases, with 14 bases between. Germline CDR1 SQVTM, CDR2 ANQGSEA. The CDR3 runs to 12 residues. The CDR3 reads CSGVRGEETQYF. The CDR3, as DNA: TGCAGCGGGGTACGGGGAGAGGAGACCCAGTACTTC.

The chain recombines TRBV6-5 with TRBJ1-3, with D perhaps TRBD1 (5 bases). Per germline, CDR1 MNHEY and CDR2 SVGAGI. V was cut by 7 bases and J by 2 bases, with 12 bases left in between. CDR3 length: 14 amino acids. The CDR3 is CASTRGTTGNTIYF. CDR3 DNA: TGTGCCAGCACGCGGGGCACAACTGGAAACACCATATATTTT.

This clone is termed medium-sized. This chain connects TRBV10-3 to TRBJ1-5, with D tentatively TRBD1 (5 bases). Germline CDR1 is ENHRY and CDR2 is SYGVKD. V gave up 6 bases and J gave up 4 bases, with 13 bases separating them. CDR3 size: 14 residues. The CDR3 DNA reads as TGTGCCATCAGCCCCGGGGGAGTGAATCAGCCCCAGCATTTT. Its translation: CAISPGGVNQPQHF.

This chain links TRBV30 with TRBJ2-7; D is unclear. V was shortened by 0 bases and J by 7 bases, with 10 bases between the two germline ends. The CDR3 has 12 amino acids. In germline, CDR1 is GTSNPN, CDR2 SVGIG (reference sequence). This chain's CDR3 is CAWSVTSREQYV. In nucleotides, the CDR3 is TGTGCCTGGAGTGTAACCTCTCGGGAGCAGTACGTC.

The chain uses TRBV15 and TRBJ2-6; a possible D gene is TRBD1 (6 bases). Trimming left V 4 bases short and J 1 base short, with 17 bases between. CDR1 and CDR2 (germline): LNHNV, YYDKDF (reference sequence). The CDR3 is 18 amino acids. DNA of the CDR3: TGTGCCACCAGCAAAAGCAGGGGATTTTCATCTGGGGCCAACGTCCTGACTTTC. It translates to CATSKSRGFSSGANVLTF.

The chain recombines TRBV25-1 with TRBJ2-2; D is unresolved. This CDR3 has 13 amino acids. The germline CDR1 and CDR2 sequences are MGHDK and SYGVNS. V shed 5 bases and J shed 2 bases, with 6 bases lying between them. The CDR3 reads CASSPDNTGELFF. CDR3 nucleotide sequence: TGTGCCAGCAGTCCAGATAACACCGGGGAGCTGTTTTTT.